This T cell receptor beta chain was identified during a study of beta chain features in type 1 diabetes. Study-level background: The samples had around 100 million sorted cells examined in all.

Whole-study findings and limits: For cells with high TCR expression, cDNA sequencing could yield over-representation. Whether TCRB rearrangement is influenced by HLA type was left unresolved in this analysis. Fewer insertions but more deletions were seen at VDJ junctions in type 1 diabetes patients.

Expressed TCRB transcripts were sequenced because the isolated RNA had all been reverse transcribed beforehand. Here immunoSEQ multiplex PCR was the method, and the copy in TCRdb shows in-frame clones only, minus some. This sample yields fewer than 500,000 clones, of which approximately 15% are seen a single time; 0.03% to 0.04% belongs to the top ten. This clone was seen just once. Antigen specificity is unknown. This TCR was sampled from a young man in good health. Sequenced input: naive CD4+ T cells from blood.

The CDR3 coding sequence is TGTGCCAGCAGCTTAGAGCCTGAGTCACCCCTCCACTTT. This translates into CASSLEPESPLHF. The V call is TRBV13, the J call TRBJ1-6, with D uncertain. V was shortened by 1 base and J by 10 bases, with 8 bases between the two germline ends. There are 13 residues in the CDR3. Germline CDR1 PRHDT, CDR2 FYEKMQ (reference sequence).